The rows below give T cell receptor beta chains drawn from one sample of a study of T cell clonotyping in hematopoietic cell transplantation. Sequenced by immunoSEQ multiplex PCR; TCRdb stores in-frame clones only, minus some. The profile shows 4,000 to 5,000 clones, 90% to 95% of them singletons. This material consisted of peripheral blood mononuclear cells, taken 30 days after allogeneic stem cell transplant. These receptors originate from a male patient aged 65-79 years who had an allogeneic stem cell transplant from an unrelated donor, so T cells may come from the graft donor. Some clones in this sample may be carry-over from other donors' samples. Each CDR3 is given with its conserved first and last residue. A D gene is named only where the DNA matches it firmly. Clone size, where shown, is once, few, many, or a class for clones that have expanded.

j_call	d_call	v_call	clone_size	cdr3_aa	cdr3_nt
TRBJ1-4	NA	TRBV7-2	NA	CASSPGTHEKLFF	TGTGCCAGCAGCCCAGGCACCCATGAAAAACTGTTTTTT
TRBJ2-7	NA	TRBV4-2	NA	CASSPSFPLSYEQYF	TGTGCCAGCAGCCCCAGTTTTCCCCTCTCCTACGAGCAGTACTTC
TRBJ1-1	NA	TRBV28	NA	CASTKKENTEAFF	TGTGCCAGCACCAAAAAGGAGAACACTGAAGCTTTCTTT
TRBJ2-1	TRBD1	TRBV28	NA	CASSSQGAQAYNEQFF	TGTGCCAGCAGTTCTCAGGGGGCGCAGGCCTACAATGAGCAGTTCTTC
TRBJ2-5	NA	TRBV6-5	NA	CASSPNPLPGEQYF	TGTGCCAGCAGCCCGAACCCCTTACCCGGGGAGCAGTACTTC
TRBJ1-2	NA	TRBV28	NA	CASNRDSSGYTF	TGTGCCAGCAATCGTGACAGTAGCGGCTACACCTTC
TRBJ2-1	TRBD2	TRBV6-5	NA	CASSTSGINEQFF	TGTGCCAGCAGTACTAGCGGGATCAATGAGCAGTTCTTC
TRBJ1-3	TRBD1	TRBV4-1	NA	CASSRDRVGGNTIYF	TGCGCCAGCAGCCGAGACAGGGTGGGTGGAAACACCATATATTTT
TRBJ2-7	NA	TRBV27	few	CASSSVGYEQYF	TGTGCCAGCAGTTCGGTAGGGTACGAGCAGTACTTC
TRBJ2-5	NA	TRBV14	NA	CASSRQIQETQYF	TGTGCCAGCTCTAGACAGATCCAAGAGACCCAGTACTTC
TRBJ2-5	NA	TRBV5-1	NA	CASSFSGREETQYF	TGCGCCAGCAGCTTCTCCGGGCGAGAAGAGACCCAGTACTTC
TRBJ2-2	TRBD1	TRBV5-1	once	CASSLALDRVTGELFF	TGCGCCAGCAGCTTAGCATTGGACAGGGTAACCGGGGAGCTGTTTTTT
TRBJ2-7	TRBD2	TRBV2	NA	CASSEAPGLAGGVWYEQYF	TGTGCCAGCAGTGAAGCACCGGGACTAGCGGGAGGGGTCTGGTACGAGCAGTACTTC
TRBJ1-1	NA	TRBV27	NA	CASSQGGPITEAFF	TGTGCCAGCAGCCAAGGGGGGCCTATCACTGAAGCTTTCTTT
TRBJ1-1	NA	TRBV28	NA	CASSLAGGSTEAFF	TGTGCCAGCAGTTTAGCGGGAGGTAGCACTGAAGCTTTCTTT
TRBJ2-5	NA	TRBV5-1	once	CASSSEPASVRQETQYF	TGCGCCAGCAGCTCCGAGCCGGCATCCGTGCGACAAGAGACCCAGTACTTC
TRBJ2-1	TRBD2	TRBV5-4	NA	CASSWAGTSGIGEQFF	TGTGCCAGCAGCTGGGCCGGGACTAGCGGCATAGGAGAGCAGTTCTTC
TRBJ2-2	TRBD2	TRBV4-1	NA	CASSQEGLAGGKFGRELFF	TGCGCCAGCAGCCAAGAGGGACTAGCGGGAGGAAAATTCGGACGGGAGCTGTTTTTT
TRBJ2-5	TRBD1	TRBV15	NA	CATSRPDREETQYF	TGTGCCACCAGCAGACCCGACAGGGAAGAGACCCAGTACTTC
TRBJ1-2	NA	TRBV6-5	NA	CASSYSRWGGNYGYTF	TGTGCCAGCAGTTACTCGAGGTGGGGAGGGAACTATGGCTACACCTTC
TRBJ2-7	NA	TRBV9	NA	CASSVNPTSSYEQYF	TGTGCCAGCAGCGTAAATCCGACTAGCTCCTACGAGCAGTACTTC
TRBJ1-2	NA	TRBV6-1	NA	CASIPEEFNYGYTF	TGTGCCAGCATTCCGGAGGAATTTAACTATGGCTACACCTTC
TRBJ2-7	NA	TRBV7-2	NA	CASSLVTLPYEQYF	TGTGCCAGCAGCTTAGTAACACTCCCCTACGAGCAGTACTTC
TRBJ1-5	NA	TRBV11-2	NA	CASSLVWGNQPQHF	TGTGCCAGCAGCTTAGTTTGGGGCAATCAGCCCCAGCATTTT